The entry below gives a single T cell receptor beta chain sequence along with its context. The antigen is undetermined. The CDR3 totals 16 residues. CDR1 is DFQATT, CDR2 SNEGSKA, per germline (reference sequence). V lost 3 bases, J lost 8 bases, and 11 bases stayed unmatched. Axillary draining lymph nodes of breast cancer patients supplied the node samples. The data are from a study of breast tumors, draining lymph nodes, adjacent tissues. Study-level results: Tumors had less TCR diversity than lymph nodes, more than nontumor tissue. Compared with basal-like, luminal-like tumors shared significantly more repertoire with nontumor tissue. The data were judged consistent with most tumor T cells coming from lymph node and expanding in tumor. That most tumor T cells come from lymph nodes remained unproven.

TCRdb reprocessed the multiplex PCR reads via MiXCR and lists one record per CDR3 protein. The repertoire includes about 220,000 distinct CDR3 sequences, around 34% of them detected once, and approximately 4% sits in the top ten. The chain combines TRBV20-1 with TRBJ1-6; 9 bases are shared with TRBD1. The source of this sequence is a female donor with breast cancer. Some clones in this sample may be carry-over from other donors' samples. Sequencing used axillary lymph node tissue. The CDR3 here is CSARRRGTGWHSPLHF. In nucleotides, the CDR3 is TGCAGTGCTAGGAGGCGTGGGACAGGGTGGCATTCACCCCTCCACTTT.